This T cell receptor (beta chain) stems from a study of T-cell memory formation after mild COVID-19. Findings of the study overall: The SARS-CoV-2 specificity of second-wave clones reaching peak at day 37 remained unverified. A second wave expanding day 15 to 37 was CD4+-biased; contracting clones were balanced.

The CDR3 contains 15 residues. V shed 7 bases and J 7 bases; nucleotides not matched to a gene: 11. Only one count was recorded for this clonotype. Its antigen is currently unknown. Via MiXCR, TCRdb re-called the 5' RACE reads, giving one row per CDR3 protein. The repertoire consists of 300,000 to 400,000 distinct CDR3 sequences, with under 15% occurring once and the leading ten covering about 22%. This TCR was recovered from a man between 18 and 35 years old who had mild COVID-19 (a few samples of this study predate the infection). Cell type and time point are not known. The source material was PBMCs or a T cell subset sorted from them (not recorded which). The chain employs TRBV12-3 or TRBV12-4 and TRBJ2-2; 8 positions agree with TRBD1. DNA for the CDR3: TGTGCCAGCACATTCCGGACAGGGTTCGACGGGGAGCTGTTTTTT. Translating gives CASTFRTGFDGELFF.